What follows are 9 T cell receptor beta chains derived from one specimen sequenced in a study of blood T cell repertoires in COVID-19. Only in-frame clones appear in the TCRdb table, and some are missing; sequencing was by immunoSEQ multiplex PCR. This repertoire shows 50,000 to 70,000 clones, 75% to 95% found once; its top ten account for approximately 2.1%. The sequencing input was peripheral blood. The receptors shown here come from a man in his sixties with acute or convalescent COVID-19.

The chain is built from TRBV15 and TRBJ2-7, with 8 bases identical to TRBD2. Trimming cost V 5 bases and J 3 bases; bases outside gene matches: 12. This CDR3 comprises 16 residues. Germline V gives CDR1 LNHNV, CDR2 YYDKDF (reference sequence). The CDR3 region has the DNA TGTGCCACCAGCGGAGGGGGATTTAGCGGGAACTACGAGCAGTACTTC. Its translation: CATSGGGFSGNYEQYF.

The V call is TRBV5-1, the J call TRBJ1-1, with D uncertain. V shed 0 bases and J shed 1 base, with 10 bases lying between them. The CDR3 is made up of 15 amino acids. Germline lookup yields CDR1 SGHRS and CDR2 YFSETQ. The CDR3 region is CASSLVTSGNTEAFF. In DNA form, the CDR3 reads TGCGCCAGCAGCTTGGTGACCTCGGGGAACACTGAAGCTTTCTTT.

This rearrangement joins TRBV6-5 to TRBJ2-7, with D possibly matching TRBD1 (6 bases). CDR3 length: 15 residues. Trimming left V 5 bases short and J 2 bases short, with 16 bases between. Germline V CDR1 and CDR2: MNHEY, SVGAGI. CDR3 sequence: CASSPPGDGAYEQYF. The CDR3 DNA follows: TGTGCCAGCAGTCCACCAGGGGACGGAGCCTACGAGCAGTACTTC.

The chain joins TRBV20-1 to TRBJ1-1; unclear D gene. Germline CDR1 DFQATT, CDR2 SNEGSKA (reference sequence). The CDR3 runs to 13 residues. V was trimmed by 3 bases and J by 1 base, leaving 9 bases between them. The CDR3 DNA follows: TGCAGTGCTAGTCTGTCGGGGAACACTGAAGCTTTCTTT. Protein product: CSASLSGNTEAFF.

The chain has TRBV24-1 and TRBJ1-4; D is ambiguous. CDR1 and CDR2 (germline): KGHDR, SFDVKD. This CDR3 is built from 15 residues. V was shortened by 4 bases and J by 7 bases, with 15 bases between the two germline ends. For the CDR3, the DNA is TGTGCCACCAGTGAAAGTGTAGCGGGAGGTGAAAAACTGTTTTTT. This encodes CATSESVAGGEKLFF.

This chain links TRBV19 with TRBJ2-1, with D possibly TRBD1 on 6 matching bases. Trimming stripped 3 bases from V and 6 bases from J, with 12 bases between. The CDR3 is made up of 14 amino acids. The germline gives CDR1 LNHDA, CDR2 SQIVND (reference sequence). The CDR3 region has the DNA TGTGCCAGTAGTATTCTCACAGGGTCCAATGAGCAGTTCTTC. Translation gives CASSILTGSNEQFF.

This chain uses TRBV11-1 with TRBJ1-4; D uncertain. This CDR3 comprises 14 residues. Germline V CDR1 and CDR2: SGHAT, FQDESV (reference sequence). Deletions cut 3 bases from V and 6 bases from J, with 11 bases between. CDR3: CASSLMGRHEKLFF. The CDR3 DNA follows: TGTGCCAGCAGCTTGATGGGGAGGCATGAAAAACTGTTTTTT.

V gene TRBV5-4 combines with J gene TRBJ2-1; D is possibly TRBD2 (5 bases). Trimming removed 0 bases from V and 4 bases from J, with 14 bases in between. The CDR3 totals 16 residues. Per the germline V gene, CDR1 is SGHNT and CDR2 is YYREEE (reference sequence). The CDR3 is CASSLVGERKYNEQFF. The DNA for the CDR3 is TGTGCCAGCAGCTTGGTTGGGGAGAGAAAATACAATGAGCAGTTCTTC.

The chain joins TRBV5-1 to TRBJ2-1, with D perhaps matching TRBD1 (6 bases). The CDR3 totals 14 residues. Germline-derived CDR1 and CDR2 are SGHRS and YFSETQ. Trimming pared 2 bases from V and 6 bases from J, leaving 12 bases between. CDR3 sequence: CASSLNQQGNEQFF. CDR3 coding DNA: TGCGCCAGCAGCTTAAATCAACAGGGCAATGAGCAGTTCTTC.